A selection of T cell receptor beta chains follows, all from one sample in a study of blood T cell repertoires in COVID-19. Only in-frame clones appear in the TCRdb table, and some are missing; sequencing was by immunoSEQ multiplex PCR. Here the sample spans approximately 270,000 clones, about 86% being singletons. Sequenced: peripheral blood. The receptors derive from a man older than 75 with acute or convalescent COVID-19. Both conserved end residues are part of each CDR3. D genes are given only for firm matches. Some rows mark clone size as missing; the rest say once, few, many or name a class of expanded clone.

clone size,D gene,V gene,J gene,CDR3 protein,CDR3 DNA
.,TRBD2,TRBV5-1,TRBJ2-1,CASSDSSGLYNEQFF,TGCGCCAGCTCAGACTCTAGCGGGCTATACAATGAGCAGTTCTTC
many,TRBD1,TRBV7-9,TRBJ1-3,CASSSLWTGSGNTIYF,TGTGCCAGCAGCTCCTTATGGACAGGCTCTGGAAACACCATATATTTT
.,TRBD1,TRBV5-5,TRBJ1-5,CASSLTGQGNQPQHF,TGTGCCAGCAGCTTGACGGGACAGGGGAATCAGCCCCAGCATTTT
.,.,TRBV7-3,TRBJ1-2,CASSLGRFSYGYTF,TGTGCCAGCAGCTTGGGCAGATTCAGCTATGGCTACACCTTC
.,TRBD1,TRBV23-1,TRBJ2-6,CASSQSGTVPSGANVLTF,TGCGCCAGCAGTCAATCGGGGACAGTACCTTCTGGGGCCAACGTCCTGACTTTC
few,.,TRBV28,TRBJ2-7,CASSLPAGPSYEQYF,TGTGCCAGCAGTTTACCAGCGGGTCCCTCCTACGAGCAGTACTTC
.,TRBD1,TRBV15,TRBJ2-1,CATSIRGPNNEQFF,TGTGCCACCAGCATCAGGGGGCCAAACAATGAGCAGTTCTTC
.,TRBD2,TRBV27,TRBJ2-6,CASSYSTLAGGLGANVLTF,TGTGCCAGCAGCTATTCGACCTTAGCGGGAGGGCTTGGGGCCAACGTCCTGACTTTC
few,TRBD1,TRBV6-6,TRBJ1-2,CASSRQGAQGYTF,TGTGCCAGCAGCCGACAGGGGGCGCAGGGCTACACCTTC
.,.,TRBV18,TRBJ2-3,CASSPLPGENTDTQYF,TGTGCCAGCTCACCATTACCGGGAGAGAACACAGATACGCAGTATTTT
.,TRBD2,TRBV7-2,TRBJ2-3,CASSSRLAGRTDTQYF,TGTGCCAGCAGCTCTCGACTAGCGGGCCGCACAGATACGCAGTATTTT
once,.,TRBV6-1,TRBJ1-2,CASSDSGVGDYGYTF,TGTGCCAGCAGTGATAGCGGGGTGGGTGACTATGGCTACACCTTC
.,.,TRBV4-3,TRBJ2-3,CASSQQTGSTDTQYF,TGCGCCAGCAGCCAACAGACTGGCAGCACAGATACGCAGTATTTT
.,TRBD2,TRBV5-6,TRBJ2-7,CASSSSSGDYEQYF,TGTGCCAGCAGTTCCTCTAGCGGAGACTACGAGCAGTACTTC
.,.,TRBV5-1,TRBJ2-1,CASSQGPPQSNEQFF,TGCGCCAGCAGCCAGGGCCCCCCGCAGTCGAATGAGCAGTTCTTC
once,.,TRBV7-8,TRBJ2-5,CASSLGRETQYF,TGTGCCAGCAGCTTAGGGAGAGAGACCCAGTACTTC
once,.,TRBV6-5,TRBJ1-1,CASSPRGDTEAFF,TGTGCCAGCAGCCCCAGGGGTGACACTGAAGCTTTCTTT
.,.,TRBV7-9,TRBJ1-1,CASSLSQNRDTEAFF,TGTGCCAGCAGCTTGAGTCAAAACAGAGACACTGAAGCTTTCTTT
.,.,TRBV20-1,TRBJ1-1,CSVRPNTEAFF,TGCAGTGTGCGTCCCAACACTGAAGCTTTCTTT
.,TRBD1,TRBV5-1,TRBJ2-5,CASSAQTDRGQPETQYF,TGCGCCAGCAGCGCCCAAACCGACAGGGGGCAACCAGAGACCCAGTACTTC
.,.,TRBV6-5,TRBJ1-1,CASSPSSVLNTEAFF,TGTGCCAGCAGCCCCTCGTCGGTCCTGAACACTGAAGCTTTCTTT
.,.,TRBV6-2/TRBV6-3,TRBJ1-1,CASSYVGVANTEAFF,TGTGCCAGCAGTTACGTAGGGGTCGCGAACACTGAAGCTTTCTTT
few,.,TRBV6-6,TRBJ2-5,CASSYQGIQETQYF,TGTGCCAGCAGTTACCAGGGGATCCAAGAGACCCAGTACTTC
.,TRBD2,TRBV28,TRBJ2-7,CASSSPTSGAYEQYF,TGTGCCAGCAGTAGTCCAACGAGCGGGGCCTACGAGCAGTACTTC
once,.,TRBV14,TRBJ2-3,CASSQDLGPDTQYF,TGTGCCAGCAGCCAAGATCTGGGGCCGGATACGCAGTATTTT
.,.,TRBV3-1/TRBV3-2,TRBJ2-7,CASSQAGIDYEQYF,TGTGCCAGCAGCCAAGCGGGAATTGACTACGAGCAGTACTTC
.,.,TRBV3-1/TRBV3-2,TRBJ1-1,CASSSLNRNTEAFF,TGTGCCAGCAGCTCGCTAAACAGGAACACTGAAGCTTTCTTT
.,TRBD1,TRBV14,TRBJ1-1,CASSQAYDRVALNTEAFF,TGTGCCAGCAGCCAAGCCTATGACAGGGTTGCCTTGAACACTGAAGCTTTCTTT
.,.,TRBV21-1,TRBJ2-7,CASSKDRQGNYEQYF,TGTGCCAGCAGCAAAGACCGACAGGGTAACTACGAGCAGTACTTC
.,TRBD1,TRBV7-9,TRBJ1-1,CASSLGQGTNTEAFF,TGTGCCAGCAGCTTGGGACAGGGAACGAACACTGAAGCTTTCTTT
.,.,TRBV6-6,TRBJ1-6,CASSYEDRGLSPLHF,TGTGCCAGCAGTTACGAGGACAGAGGTTTGTCACCCCTCCACTTT
.,TRBD2,TRBV28,TRBJ2-7,CASLSSGRAYEQYF,TGTGCCAGCCTCTCTAGCGGGAGGGCCTACGAGCAGTACTTC
.,TRBD1,TRBV10-3,TRBJ1-2,CAISQRDRGNYGYTF,TGTGCCATCAGCCAGAGGGACAGAGGGAACTATGGCTACACCTTC
.,.,TRBV27,TRBJ2-7,CASSPYTGGEHEQYF,TGTGCCAGCAGTCCGTATACGGGGGGCGAACACGAGCAGTACTTC
.,TRBD1,TRBV7-2,TRBJ1-1,CASSFGQVGNTEAFF,TGTGCCAGCAGCTTCGGACAGGTTGGGAACACTGAAGCTTTCTTT
.,TRBD2,TRBV10-3,TRBJ2-1,CAISTSGSYNEQFF,TGTGCCATCAGTACTAGCGGGAGTTACAATGAGCAGTTCTTC
.,.,TRBV7-9,TRBJ1-2,CASSLGTLNYGYTF,TGTGCCAGCAGCTTGGGCACTCTTAACTATGGCTACACCTTC
.,.,TRBV7-2,TRBJ1-3,CASSLSYGGGNTIYF,TGTGCCAGCAGCTTAAGCTACGGGGGTGGAAACACCATATATTTT
.,.,TRBV5-8,TRBJ2-3,CASSLSGTDTQYF,TGTGCCAGCAGCTTGTCAGGGACAGATACGCAGTATTTT
.,.,TRBV7-2,TRBJ2-7,CASSLALRLYEQYF,TGTGCCAGCAGCTTAGCTCTGAGACTGTACGAGCAGTACTTC
few,.,TRBV7-2,TRBJ1-1,CASSSGHVNTEAFF,TGTGCCAGCAGCTCGGGACATGTGAACACTGAAGCTTTCTTT
.,.,TRBV19,TRBJ2-4,CARRETQYF,TGTGCCAGACGGGAAACTCAGTACTTC
.,.,TRBV11-2,TRBJ1-2,CASSEGEIGYTF,TGTGCCAGCAGCGAGGGGGAAATTGGCTACACCTTC
.,TRBD1,TRBV6-1,TRBJ2-2,CATSGFKTGSSGELFF,TGTGCCACCAGTGGGTTCAAGACAGGGTCGTCGGGGGAGCTGTTTTTT
.,.,TRBV7-2,TRBJ1-2,CASSLAPGSGYGYTF,TGTGCCAGCAGCTTAGCGCCAGGCAGCGGGTATGGCTACACCTTC
.,TRBD1,TRBV6-2/TRBV6-3,TRBJ2-7,CASSLRDSFYEQYF,TGTGCCAGCAGCCTCCGGGACAGTTTCTACGAGCAGTACTTC
.,TRBD1,TRBV7-9,TRBJ1-4,CASSSTDRAANEKLFF,TGTGCCAGCAGCTCAACAGACAGGGCGGCTAATGAAAAACTGTTTTTT
.,.,TRBV5-1,TRBJ2-7,CASSSRGLEEQYF,TGCGCCAGCAGCTCGCGGGGACTTGAAGAGCAGTACTTC
.,.,TRBV7-2,TRBJ1-5,CASSLQFQPQHF,TGTGCCAGCAGCTTACAGTTTCAGCCCCAGCATTTT
many,.,TRBV7-9,TRBJ1-3,CASLRGTSGNTIYF,TGTGCCAGCCTCCGTGGGACTTCGGGAAACACCATATATTTT
.,TRBD1,TRBV7-8,TRBJ2-7,CASSPTGAYEQYF,TGTGCCAGCAGCCCCACAGGGGCCTACGAGCAGTACTTC
.,.,TRBV27,TRBJ1-1,CASSFSRGYTEAFF,TGTGCCAGCAGTTTCTCCAGGGGATACACTGAAGCTTTCTTT
.,.,TRBV3-1/TRBV3-2,TRBJ1-1,CASSQGSRGTEAFF,TGTGCCAGCAGCCAAGGGTCTAGGGGCACTGAAGCTTTCTTT
once,.,TRBV14,TRBJ2-3,CASSHFRGSTDTQYF,TGTGCCAGCAGCCATTTCAGGGGAAGCACAGATACGCAGTATTTT
.,TRBD1,TRBV14,TRBJ2-7,CASSQGQLNYEQYF,TGTGCCAGCAGCCAGGGACAGTTGAACTACGAGCAGTACTTC
.,.,TRBV11-2,TRBJ2-3,CASSLSGLSTDTQYF,TGTGCCAGCAGCTTATCAGGGCTCAGCACAGATACGCAGTATTTT
.,.,TRBV7-6,TRBJ2-3,CASSLTGSSNTQYF,TGTGCCAGCAGCTTAACGGGGAGTTCAAATACGCAGTATTTT
.,TRBD1,TRBV19,TRBJ2-3,CASRRSRTGSTDTQYF,TGTGCCAGTAGGCGCTCCCGGACAGGGAGCACAGATACGCAGTATTTT
.,.,TRBV5-8,TRBJ1-4,CASILTGIREKLFF,TGTGCCAGCATCCTGACAGGAATAAGGGAAAAACTGTTTTTT